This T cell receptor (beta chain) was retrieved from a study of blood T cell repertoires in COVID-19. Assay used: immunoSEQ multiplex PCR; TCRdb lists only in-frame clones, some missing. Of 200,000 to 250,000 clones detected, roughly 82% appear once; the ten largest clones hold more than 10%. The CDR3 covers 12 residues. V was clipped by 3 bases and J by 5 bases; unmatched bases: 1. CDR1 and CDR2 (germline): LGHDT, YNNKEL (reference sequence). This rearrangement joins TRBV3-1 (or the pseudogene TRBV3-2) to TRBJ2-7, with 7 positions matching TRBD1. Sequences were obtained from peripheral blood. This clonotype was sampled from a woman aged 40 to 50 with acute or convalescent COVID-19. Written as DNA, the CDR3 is TGTGCCAGCAGCCAGACAGGGAACGAGCAGTACTTC. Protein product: CASSQTGNEQYF.